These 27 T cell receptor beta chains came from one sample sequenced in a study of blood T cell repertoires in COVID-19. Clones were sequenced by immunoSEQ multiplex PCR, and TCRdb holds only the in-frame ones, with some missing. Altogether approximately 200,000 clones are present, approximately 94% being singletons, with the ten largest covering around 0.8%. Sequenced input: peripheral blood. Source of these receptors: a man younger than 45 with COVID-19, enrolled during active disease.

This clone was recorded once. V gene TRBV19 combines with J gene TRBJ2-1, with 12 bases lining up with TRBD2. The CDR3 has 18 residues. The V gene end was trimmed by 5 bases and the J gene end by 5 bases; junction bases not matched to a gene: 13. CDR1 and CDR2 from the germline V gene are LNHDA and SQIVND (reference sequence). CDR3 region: CASSLNSLAGGRNNEQFF. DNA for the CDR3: TGTGCCAGTAGTCTTAACTCACTAGCGGGGGGCCGGAACAATGAGCAGTTCTTC.

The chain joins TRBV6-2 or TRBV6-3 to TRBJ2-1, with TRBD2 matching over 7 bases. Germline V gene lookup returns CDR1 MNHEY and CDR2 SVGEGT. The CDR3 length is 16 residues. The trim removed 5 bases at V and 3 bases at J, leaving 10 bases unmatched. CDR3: CASSAPLGGIYNEQFF. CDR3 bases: TGTGCCAGCAGTGCCCCATTGGGGGGGATCTACAATGAGCAGTTCTTC.

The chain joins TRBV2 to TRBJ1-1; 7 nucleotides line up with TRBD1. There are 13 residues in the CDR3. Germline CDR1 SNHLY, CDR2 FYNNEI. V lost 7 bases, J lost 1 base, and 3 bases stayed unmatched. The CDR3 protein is CASTQGGNTEAFF. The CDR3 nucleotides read TGTGCCAGCACGCAGGGGGGGAACACTGAAGCTTTCTTT.

The CDR3: CASRPQGFGANVLTF. In DNA form, the CDR3 reads TGTGCCAGCAGACCACAGGGCTTTGGGGCCAACGTCCTGACTTTC. The chain uses TRBV27 and TRBJ2-6, with a weak D call TRBD1 (6 bases). The CDR3 totals 15 residues. Trimming stripped 6 bases from V and 3 bases from J, with 12 bases between. Germline CDR1 MNHEY, CDR2 SMNVEV (reference sequence).

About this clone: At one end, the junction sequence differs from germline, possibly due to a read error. CDR3 nucleotide sequence: TGTGCCAGCAGCAACCGGGACACCTACTCCTCCGAGCAGTACTTC. Residues: CASSNRDTYSSEQYF. The chain couples TRBV7-2 to TRBJ2-7; a weak D match, TRBD1 (6 bases). This CDR3 has 15 residues. Germline assignment: CDR1 SGHTA and CDR2 FQGNSA.

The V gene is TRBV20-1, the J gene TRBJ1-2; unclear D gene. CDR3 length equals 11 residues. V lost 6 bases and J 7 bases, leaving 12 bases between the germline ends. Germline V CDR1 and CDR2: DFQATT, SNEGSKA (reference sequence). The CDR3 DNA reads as TGCAGTGCCCACTACTTAGGTGGCTACACCTTC. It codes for CSAHYLGGYTF.

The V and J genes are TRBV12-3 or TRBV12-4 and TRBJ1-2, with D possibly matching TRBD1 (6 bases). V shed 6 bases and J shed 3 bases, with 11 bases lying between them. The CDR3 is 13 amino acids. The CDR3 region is CASRTGTHYGYTF. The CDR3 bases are TGTGCCAGCAGGACCGGGACACACTATGGCTACACCTTC.

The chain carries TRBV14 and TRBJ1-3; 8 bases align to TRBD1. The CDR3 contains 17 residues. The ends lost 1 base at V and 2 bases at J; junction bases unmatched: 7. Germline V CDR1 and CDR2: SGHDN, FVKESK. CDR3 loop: CASSQARTGTAGNTIYF. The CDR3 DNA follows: TGTGCCAGCAGCCAAGCTCGGACAGGGACTGCTGGAAACACCATATATTTT.

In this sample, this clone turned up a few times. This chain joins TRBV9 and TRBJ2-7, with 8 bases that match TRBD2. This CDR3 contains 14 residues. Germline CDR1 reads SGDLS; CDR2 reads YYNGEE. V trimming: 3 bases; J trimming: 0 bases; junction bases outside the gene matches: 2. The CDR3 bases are TGTGCCAGCAGCGGTCTAGCGGGCTCCTACGAGCAGTACTTC. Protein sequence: CASSGLAGSYEQYF.

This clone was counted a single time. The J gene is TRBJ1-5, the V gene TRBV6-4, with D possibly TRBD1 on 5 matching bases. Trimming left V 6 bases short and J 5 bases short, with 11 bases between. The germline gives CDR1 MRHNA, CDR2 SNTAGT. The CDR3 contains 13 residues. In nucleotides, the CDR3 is TGTGCCAGCAGCAGGGAATGGGATCAGCCCCAGCATTTT. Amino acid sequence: CASSREWDQPQHF.

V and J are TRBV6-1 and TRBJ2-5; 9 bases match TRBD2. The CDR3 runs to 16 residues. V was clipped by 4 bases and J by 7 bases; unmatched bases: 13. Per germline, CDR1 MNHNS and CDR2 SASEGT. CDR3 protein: CASSAIAGAPSGTQYF. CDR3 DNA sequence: TGTGCCAGCAGTGCTATAGCGGGGGCCCCCTCAGGGACCCAGTACTTC.

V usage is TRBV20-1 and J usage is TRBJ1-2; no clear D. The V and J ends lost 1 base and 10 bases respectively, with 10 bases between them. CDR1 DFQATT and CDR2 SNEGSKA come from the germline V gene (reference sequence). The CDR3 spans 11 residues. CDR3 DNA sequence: TGCAGTGCTAGAGCTCAGAACCTCTACACCTTC. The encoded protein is CSARAQNLYTF.

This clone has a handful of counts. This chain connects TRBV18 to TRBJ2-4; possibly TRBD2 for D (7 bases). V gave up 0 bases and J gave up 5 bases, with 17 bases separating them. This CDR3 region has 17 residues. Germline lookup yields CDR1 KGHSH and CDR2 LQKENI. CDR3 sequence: CASSPPSGGRFENIQYF. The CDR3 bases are TGTGCCAGCTCACCACCGTCGGGGGGCCGATTCGAAAACATTCAGTACTTC.

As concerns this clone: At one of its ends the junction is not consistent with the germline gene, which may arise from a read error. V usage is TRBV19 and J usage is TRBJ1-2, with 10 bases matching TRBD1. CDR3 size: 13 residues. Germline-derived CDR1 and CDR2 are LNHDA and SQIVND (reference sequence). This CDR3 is CASSTGTGASTAF. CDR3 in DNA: TGTGCCAGTAGTACCGGGACAGGGGCCTCGACAGCCTTC.

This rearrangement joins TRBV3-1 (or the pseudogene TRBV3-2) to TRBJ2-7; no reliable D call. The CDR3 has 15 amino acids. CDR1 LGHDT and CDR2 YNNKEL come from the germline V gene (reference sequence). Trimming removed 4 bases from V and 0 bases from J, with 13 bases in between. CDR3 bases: TGTGCCAGCAGCCGAGGTACTCCCTTCTCCTACGAGCAGTACTTC. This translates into CASSRGTPFSYEQYF.

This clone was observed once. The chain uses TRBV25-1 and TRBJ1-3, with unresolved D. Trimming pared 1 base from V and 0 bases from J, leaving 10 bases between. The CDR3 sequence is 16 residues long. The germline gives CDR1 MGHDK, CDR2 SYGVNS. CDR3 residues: CASSESEGASGNTIYF. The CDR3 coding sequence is TGTGCCAGCAGTGAATCTGAGGGTGCCTCTGGAAACACCATATATTTT.

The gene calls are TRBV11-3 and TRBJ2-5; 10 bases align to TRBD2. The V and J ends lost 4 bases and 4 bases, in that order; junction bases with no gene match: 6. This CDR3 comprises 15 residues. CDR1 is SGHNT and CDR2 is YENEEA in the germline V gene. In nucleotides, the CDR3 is TGTGCCAGCAGCTCGAGCGGGGGGGCCGGAGAGACCCAGTACTTC. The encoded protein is CASSSSGGAGETQYF.

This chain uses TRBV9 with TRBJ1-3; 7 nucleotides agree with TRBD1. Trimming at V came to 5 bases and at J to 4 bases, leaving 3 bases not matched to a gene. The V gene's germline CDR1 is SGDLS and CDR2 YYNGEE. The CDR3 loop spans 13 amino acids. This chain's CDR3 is CASRGQEGNTIYF. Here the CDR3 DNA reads TGTGCCAGCAGAGGACAGGAAGGAAACACCATATATTTT. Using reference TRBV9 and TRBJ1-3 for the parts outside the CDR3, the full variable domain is DSGVTQTPKHLITATGQRVTLRCSPRSGDLSVYWYQQSLDQGLQFLIQYYNGEERAKGNILERFSAQQFPDLHSELNLSSLELGDSALYFCASRGQEGNTIYFGEGSWLTVV.

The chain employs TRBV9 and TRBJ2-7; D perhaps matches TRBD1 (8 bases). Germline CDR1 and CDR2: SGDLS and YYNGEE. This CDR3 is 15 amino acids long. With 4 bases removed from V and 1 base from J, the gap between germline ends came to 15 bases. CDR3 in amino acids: CASSPDRGGSYEQYF. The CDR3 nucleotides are TGTGCCAGCAGCCCCGACAGGGGAGGGTCCTACGAGCAGTACTTC.

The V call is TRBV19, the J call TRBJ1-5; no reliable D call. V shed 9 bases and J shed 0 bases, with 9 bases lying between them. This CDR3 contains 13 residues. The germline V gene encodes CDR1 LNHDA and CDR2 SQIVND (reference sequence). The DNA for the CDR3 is TGTGCCAGCAACATTCCTAGCAATCAGCCCCAGCATTTT. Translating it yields CASNIPSNQPQHF.

In DNA, the CDR3 is TGTGCCAGCAACAAACAGGGCACTGAAGCTTTCTTT. Translating gives CASNKQGTEAFF. The chain couples TRBV5-4 to TRBJ1-1, with D perhaps matching TRBD1 (6 bases). CDR3 length: 12 amino acids. V gave up 6 bases and J gave up 4 bases, with 10 bases separating them. The germline gives CDR1 SGHNT, CDR2 YYREEE (reference sequence).

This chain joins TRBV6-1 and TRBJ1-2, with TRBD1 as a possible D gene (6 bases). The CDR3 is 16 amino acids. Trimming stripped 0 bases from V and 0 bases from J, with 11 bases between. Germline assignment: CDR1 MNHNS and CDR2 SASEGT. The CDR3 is CASSEARGSTNYGYTF. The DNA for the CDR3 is TGTGCCAGCAGTGAAGCTAGGGGGTCGACTAACTATGGCTACACCTTC.

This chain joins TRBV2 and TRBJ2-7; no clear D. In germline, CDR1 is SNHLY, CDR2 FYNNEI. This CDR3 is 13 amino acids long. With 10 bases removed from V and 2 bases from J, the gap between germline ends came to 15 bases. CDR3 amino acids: CATKEETPYEQYF. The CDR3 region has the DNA TGTGCCACCAAAGAGGAAACTCCCTACGAGCAGTACTTC.

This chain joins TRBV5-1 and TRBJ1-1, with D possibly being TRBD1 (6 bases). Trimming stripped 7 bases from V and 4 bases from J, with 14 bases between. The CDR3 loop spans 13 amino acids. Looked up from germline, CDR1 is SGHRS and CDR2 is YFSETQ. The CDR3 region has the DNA TGCGCCAGCTTGGGGGCGGAAAGCACTGAAGCTTTCTTT. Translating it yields CASLGAESTEAFF. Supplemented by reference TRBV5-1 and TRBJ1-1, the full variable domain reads KAGVTQTPRYLIKTRGQQVTLSCSPISGHRSVSWYQQTPGQGLQFLFEYFSETQRNKGNFPGRFSGRQFSNSRSEMNVSTLELGDSALYLCASLGAESTEAFFGQGTRLTVV.

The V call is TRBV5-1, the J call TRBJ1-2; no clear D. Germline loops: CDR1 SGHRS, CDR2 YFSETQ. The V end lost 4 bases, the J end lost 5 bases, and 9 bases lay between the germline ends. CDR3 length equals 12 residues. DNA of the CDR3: TGCGCCAGCAGCCCTGAGAATTATGGCTACACCTTC. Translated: CASSPENYGYTF.

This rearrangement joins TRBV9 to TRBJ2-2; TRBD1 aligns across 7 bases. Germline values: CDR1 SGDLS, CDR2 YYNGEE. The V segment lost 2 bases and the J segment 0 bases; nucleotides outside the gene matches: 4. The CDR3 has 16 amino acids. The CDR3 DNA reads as TGTGCCAGCAGCGTCCCCCAGGGGGCGAACACCGGGGAGCTGTTTTTT. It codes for CASSVPQGANTGELFF.

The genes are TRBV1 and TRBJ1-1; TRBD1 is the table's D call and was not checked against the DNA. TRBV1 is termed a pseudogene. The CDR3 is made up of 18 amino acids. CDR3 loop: CTSSPDGAAKDSNTEAFF. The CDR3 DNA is TGCACCAGCAGCCCAGATGGGGCAGCGAAAGACTCGAACACTGAAGCTTTCTTT.